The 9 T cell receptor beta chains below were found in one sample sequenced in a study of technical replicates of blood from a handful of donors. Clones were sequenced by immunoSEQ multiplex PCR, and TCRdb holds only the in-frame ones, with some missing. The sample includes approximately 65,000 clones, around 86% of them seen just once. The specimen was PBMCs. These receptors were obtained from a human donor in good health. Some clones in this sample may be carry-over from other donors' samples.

Here the CDR3 DNA reads TGTGCCAGCAGCTTACGCGGGCACGGGGGGGCCGACGGTGAGCAGTTCTTC. This gives the protein CASSLRGHGGADGEQFF. This chain links TRBV7-3 with TRBJ2-1; TRBD2 aligns across 8 bases. The CDR3 spans 17 residues. Trimming took 2 bases from V and 9 from J; bases not matched to a gene: 15. Germline CDR1 is SGHTA and CDR2 is FQGTGA.

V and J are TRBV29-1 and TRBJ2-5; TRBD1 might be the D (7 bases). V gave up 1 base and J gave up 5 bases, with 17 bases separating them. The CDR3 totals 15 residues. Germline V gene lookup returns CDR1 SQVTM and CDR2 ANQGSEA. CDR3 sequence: CSVEGDREAWETQYF. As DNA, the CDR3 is TGCAGCGTTGAAGGAGACAGGGAGGCGTGGGAGACCCAGTACTTC.

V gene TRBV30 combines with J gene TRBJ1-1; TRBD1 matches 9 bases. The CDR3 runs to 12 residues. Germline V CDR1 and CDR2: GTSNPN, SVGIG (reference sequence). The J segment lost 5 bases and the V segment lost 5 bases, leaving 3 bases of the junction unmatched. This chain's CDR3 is CAWGTGFTEAFF. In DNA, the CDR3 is TGTGCCTGGGGGACAGGGTTTACTGAAGCTTTCTTT. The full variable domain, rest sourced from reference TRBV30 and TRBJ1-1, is SQTIHQWPATLVQPVGSPLSLECTVEGTSNPNLYWYRQAAGRGLQLLFYSVGIGQISSEVPQNLSASRPQDRQFILSSKKLLLSDSGFYLCAWGTGFTEAFFGQGTRLTVV.

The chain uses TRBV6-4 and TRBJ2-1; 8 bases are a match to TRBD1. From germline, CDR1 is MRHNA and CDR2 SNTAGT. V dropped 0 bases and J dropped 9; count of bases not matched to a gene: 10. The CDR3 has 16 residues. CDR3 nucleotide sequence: TGTGCCAGCAGTGACTCACCGGGACAGGAGAGAGGTGAGCAGTTCTTC. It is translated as CASSDSPGQERGEQFF.

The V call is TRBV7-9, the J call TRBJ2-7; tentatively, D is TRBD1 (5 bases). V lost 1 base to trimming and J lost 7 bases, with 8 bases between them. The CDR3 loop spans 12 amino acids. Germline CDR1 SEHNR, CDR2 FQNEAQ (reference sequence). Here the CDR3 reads CASSLGGREQYF. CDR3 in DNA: TGTGCCAGCAGCTTAGGGGGCCGGGAGCAGTACTTC.

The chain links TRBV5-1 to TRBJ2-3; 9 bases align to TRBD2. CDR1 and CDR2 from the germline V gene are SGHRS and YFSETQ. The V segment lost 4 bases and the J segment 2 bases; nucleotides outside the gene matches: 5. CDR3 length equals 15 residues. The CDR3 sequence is CASSVTSGHTDTQYF. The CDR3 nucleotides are TGCGCCAGCAGCGTGACTAGCGGCCACACAGATACGCAGTATTTT.

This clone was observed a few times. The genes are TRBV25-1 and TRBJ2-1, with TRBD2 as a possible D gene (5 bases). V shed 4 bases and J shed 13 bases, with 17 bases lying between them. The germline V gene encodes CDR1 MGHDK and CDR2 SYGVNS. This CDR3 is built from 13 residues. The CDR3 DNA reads TGTGCCAGCAGTGGGGCGGTGTATTCGGGACAGTTCTTC. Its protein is CASSGAVYSGQFF.

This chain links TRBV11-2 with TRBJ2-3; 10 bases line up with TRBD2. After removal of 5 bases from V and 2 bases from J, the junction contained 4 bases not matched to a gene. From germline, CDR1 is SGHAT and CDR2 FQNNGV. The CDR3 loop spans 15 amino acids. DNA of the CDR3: TGTGCCAGCAGCAAACTAGCGGGGCCCACAGATACGCAGTATTTT. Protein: CASSKLAGPTDTQYF.

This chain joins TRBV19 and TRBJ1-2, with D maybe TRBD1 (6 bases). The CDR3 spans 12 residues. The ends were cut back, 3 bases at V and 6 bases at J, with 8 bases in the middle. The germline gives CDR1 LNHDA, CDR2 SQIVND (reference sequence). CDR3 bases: TGTGCCAGTAGTATTGACAGGAATGGCTACACCTTC. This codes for CASSIDRNGYTF.